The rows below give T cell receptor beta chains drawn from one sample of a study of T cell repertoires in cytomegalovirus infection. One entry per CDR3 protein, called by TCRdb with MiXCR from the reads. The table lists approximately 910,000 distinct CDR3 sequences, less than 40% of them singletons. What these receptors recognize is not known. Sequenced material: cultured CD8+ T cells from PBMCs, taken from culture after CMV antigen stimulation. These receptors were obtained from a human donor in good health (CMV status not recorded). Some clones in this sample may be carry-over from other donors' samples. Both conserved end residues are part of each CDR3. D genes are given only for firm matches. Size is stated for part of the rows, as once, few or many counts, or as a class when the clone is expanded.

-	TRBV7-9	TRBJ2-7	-	CASSALQGTFIDEQYF	TGTGCCAGCAGCGCCTTACAGGGCACTTTTATCGACGAGCAGTACTTC
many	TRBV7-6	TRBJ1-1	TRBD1	CASSSGTGGWYTEAFF	TGTGCCAGCAGCTCAGGGACAGGGGGGTGGTACACTGAAGCTTTCTTT
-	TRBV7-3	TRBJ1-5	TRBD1	CASRPGGGSQPQHF	TGTGCCAGCCGACCCGGAGGGGGCAGTCAGCCCCAGCATTTT
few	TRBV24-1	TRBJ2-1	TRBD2	CATSVRGNEQFF	TGTGCCACCAGCGTGCGGGGGAATGAGCAGTTCTTC
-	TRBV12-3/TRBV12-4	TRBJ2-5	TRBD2	CASVNSGGLGDQYF	TGTGCCAGCGTCAATAGCGGGGGACTGGGTGACCAGTACTTC
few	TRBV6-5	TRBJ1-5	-	CASSYPGNQPQHF	TGTGCCAGCAGTTACCCTGGGAATCAGCCCCAGCATTTT
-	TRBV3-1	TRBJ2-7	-	CASSQDRGSTTGEQYF	TGTGCCAGCAGCCAAGATCGGGGCAGTACGACGGGGGAGCAGTACTTC
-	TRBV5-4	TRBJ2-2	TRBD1	CASSLIGQDPNTGELFF	TGTGCCAGCAGCTTGATAGGACAGGACCCGAACACCGGGGAGCTGTTTTTT
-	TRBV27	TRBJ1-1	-	CASSYSLYTEAFF	TGTGCCAGCAGTTACAGCCTGTACACTGAAGCTTTCTTT
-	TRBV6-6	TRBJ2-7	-	CASSYEGSSYEQYF	TGTGCCAGCAGTTACGAGGGCAGCTCCTACGAGCAGTACTTC
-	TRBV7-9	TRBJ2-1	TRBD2	CASRPTSGHVDEQFF	TGTGCCAGCAGGCCCACTAGCGGCCATGTGGATGAGCAGTTCTTC
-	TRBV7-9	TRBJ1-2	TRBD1	CASRKRQGGGYTF	TGTGCCAGCAGAAAACGACAGGGCGGTGGCTACACCTTC
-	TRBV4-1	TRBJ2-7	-	CASSQDDQGTSYEQYF	TGCGCCAGCAGCCAAGATGATCAGGGGACTTCCTACGAGCAGTACTTT
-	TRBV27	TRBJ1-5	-	CASSRGGLDQPQHF	TGTGCCAGCAGTCGCGGGGGCTTAGATCAGCCCCAGCATTTT
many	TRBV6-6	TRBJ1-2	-	CASSQGLAGYTF	TGTGCCAGCAGTCAGGGTTTGGCTGGCTACACCTTC
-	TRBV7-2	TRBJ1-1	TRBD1	CASSLSWRQGWNTEAFF	TGTGCCAGCAGCTTAAGTTGGAGACAGGGCTGGAACACTGAAGCTTTCTTT
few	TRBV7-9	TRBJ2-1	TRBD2	CASSPGAGGYNEQFF	TGTGCCAGCAGCCCAGGAGCGGGGGGGTACAATGAGCAGTTCTTC
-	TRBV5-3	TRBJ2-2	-	CASSLDGEELFF	TGTGCCAGCAGCTTGGACGGTGAGGAGCTGTTTTTT
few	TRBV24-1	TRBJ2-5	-	CATSDPPEETQYF	TGTGCCACCAGTGATCCCCCGGAAGAGACCCAGTACTTC
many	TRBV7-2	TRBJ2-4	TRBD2	CASSISGGGDIQYF	TGTGCCAGCAGCATTAGCGGGGGGGGCGACATTCAGTACTTC
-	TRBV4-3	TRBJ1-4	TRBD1	CASSQSPDRGEKLFF	TGCGCCAGCAGCCAATCACCGGACAGGGGAGAAAAACTGTTTTTT
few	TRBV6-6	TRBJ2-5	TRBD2	CASSYSSAGGEETQYF	TGTGCCAGCAGTTATTCCTCAGCGGGGGGGGAAGAGACCCAGTACTTC
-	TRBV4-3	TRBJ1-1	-	CASSDGGLTEAFF	TGCGCCAGCAGCGACGGCGGGTTGACTGAAGCTTTCTTT
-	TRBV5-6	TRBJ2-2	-	CASSLGRFSNTGELFF	TGTGCCAGCAGCTTGGGACGGTTCTCGAACACCGGGGAGCTGTTTTTT
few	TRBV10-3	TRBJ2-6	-	CAISERNSGANVLTF	TGTGCCATCAGTGAGAGAAACTCTGGGGCCAACGTCCTGACTTTC
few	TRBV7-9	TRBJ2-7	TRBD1	CASSLGGTGRGYEQYF	TGTGCCAGCAGCTTAGGAGGGACAGGACGAGGGTACGAGCAGTACTTC
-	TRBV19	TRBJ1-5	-	CASSILDKYQPQHF	TGTGCCAGTAGTATATTGGACAAGTATCAGCCCCAGCATTTT
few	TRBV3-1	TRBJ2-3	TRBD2	CASSQDLWVAGGRDTQYF	TGTGCCAGCAGCCAAGATCTTTGGGTAGCGGGGGGTCGAGATACGCAGTATTTT
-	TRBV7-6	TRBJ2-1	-	CASSPHQGREQFF	TGTGCCAGCAGCCCACACCAGGGTCGGGAGCAGTTCTTC
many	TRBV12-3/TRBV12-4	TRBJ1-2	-	CASSPGRPANYGYTF	TGTGCCAGCAGCCCCGGGAGACCAGCTAACTATGGCTACACCTTC
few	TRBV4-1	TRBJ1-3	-	CASSQDWAVSGNTIYF	TGCGCCAGCAGCCAAGATTGGGCGGTGTCAGGAAACACCATATATTTT
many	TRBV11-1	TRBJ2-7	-	CASSLWTESYEQYF	TGTGCCAGCAGCTTGTGGACAGAATCTTACGAGCAGTACTTC
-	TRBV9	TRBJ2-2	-	CASSPFSRPPDTGELFF	TGTGCCAGCAGCCCCTTCAGTCGGCCCCCTGACACCGGGGAGCTGTTTTTT
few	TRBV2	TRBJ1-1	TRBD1	CASSEDGGRGRKNTEAFF	TGTGCCAGCAGTGAAGATGGGGGCAGGGGGCGGAAGAACACTGAAGCTTTCTTT
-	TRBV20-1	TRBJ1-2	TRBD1	CSAREWTGVLTNYGYTF	TGCAGTGCTAGAGAGTGGACAGGGGTGTTAACAAACTATGGCTACACCTTC
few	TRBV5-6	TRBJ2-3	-	CASSGQHDTQYF	TGTGCCAGCAGCGGTCAGCATGATACGCAGTATTTT
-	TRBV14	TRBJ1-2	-	CASSQEYRFSGYTF	TGTGCCAGCAGCCAAGAGTACAGGTTTTCTGGCTACACCTTC
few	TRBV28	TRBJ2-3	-	CASSSSQVTGGTQYF	TGTGCCAGCAGTTCTTCCCAGGTGACAGGCGGTACGCAGTATTTT
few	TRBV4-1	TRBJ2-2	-	CASSHPKWLGAMGGELFF	TGCGCCAGCAGCCATCCAAAGTGGCTAGGGGCTATGGGCGGGGAGCTGTTTTTT
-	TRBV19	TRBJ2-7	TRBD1	CASSNARGQGSNEQYF	TGTGCCAGTAGTAACGCGAGGGGACAGGGGTCCAACGAGCAGTACTTC
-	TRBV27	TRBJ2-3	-	CASSPMWGGTDTQYF	TGTGCCAGCAGTCCCATGTGGGGGGGCACAGATACGCAGTATTTT
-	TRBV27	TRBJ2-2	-	CASSLFAGQDTGELFF	TGTGCCAGCAGTTTATTTGCGGGACAAGACACCGGGGAGCTGTTTTTT
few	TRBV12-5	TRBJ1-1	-	CASGSGTNTEAFF	TGTGCTAGTGGCTCCGGGACAAACACTGAAGCTTTCTTT
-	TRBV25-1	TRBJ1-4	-	CASSTGGGEKLFF	TGTGCCAGCTCTACAGGAGGAGGCGAAAAACTGTTTTTT
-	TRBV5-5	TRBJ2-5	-	CASSSWQGSPQETQYF	TGTGCCAGCAGCTCCTGGCAGGGGTCCCCCCAAGAGACCCAGTACTTC